One sample yielded the 17 T cell receptor beta chains listed below, sequenced in a study of blood T cell repertoires in COVID-19. Method: immunoSEQ multiplex PCR; TCRdb's copy keeps in-frame clones and lacks some. The top ten hold 4% to 5% of the sample, which has 150,000 to 200,000 clones, approximately 89% seen once. The specimen was peripheral blood. Receptors were obtained from a woman aged 30 to 39 with acute or convalescent COVID-19.

CDR3 in amino acids: CATSDSRSYSNQPQHF. The DNA for the CDR3 is TGTGCCACCTCGGACAGCCGATCCTATAGCAATCAGCCCCAGCATTTT. The chain joins TRBV19 to TRBJ1-5; D perhaps matches TRBD1 (6 bases). This CDR3 contains 16 residues. V lost 10 bases to trimming and J lost 0 bases, with 19 bases between them. Germline V lookup: CDR1 LNHDA, CDR2 SQIVND (reference sequence). The whole variable domain, filled in from reference TRBV19 and TRBJ1-5, reads DGGITQSPKYLFRKEGQNVTLSCEQNLNHDAMYWYRQDPGQGLRLIYYSQIVNDFQKGDIAEGYSVSREKKESFPLTVTSAQKNPTAFYLCATSDSRSYSNQPQHFGDGTRLSIL.

V gene TRBV18 combines with J gene TRBJ2-1, with 10 bases aligning to TRBD2. The CDR3 consists of 16 residues. The trim removed 4 bases at V and 7 bases at J, leaving 10 bases unmatched. Germline V gives CDR1 KGHSH, CDR2 LQKENI. CDR3 residues: CASSQANSGRSNEQFF. The CDR3 coding sequence is TGTGCCAGCTCACAAGCTAATAGCGGGAGGAGTAATGAGCAGTTCTTC.

The rearrangement uses TRBV18 and TRBJ2-1, with D maybe TRBD2 (6 bases). With 1 base removed from V and 10 bases from J, the gap between germline ends came to 8 bases. Germline V gene sequence: CDR1 KGHSH, CDR2 LQKENI. The CDR3 runs 12 residues. CDR3 sequence: CASSPQRAEQFF. Written as DNA, the CDR3 is TGTGCCAGCTCACCACAGCGGGCCGAGCAGTTCTTC.

CDR3 residues: CASSLVSDYGYTF. The CDR3 DNA sequence: TGCGCCAGCAGCTTGGTGAGTGACTATGGCTACACCTTC. The genes are TRBV5-1 and TRBJ1-2; D not certain. CDR1 SGHRS and CDR2 YFSETQ come from the germline V gene. Trimming shortened V by 0 bases and J by 3 bases, and 6 bases separated the two germline ends. This CDR3 spans 13 amino acids.

The chain is built from TRBV5-1 and TRBJ1-6; D is undetermined. CDR1 and CDR2 (germline): SGHRS, YFSETQ. The CDR3 covers 15 residues. Trimming shortened V by 0 bases and J by 0 bases, and 4 bases separated the two germline ends. The CDR3 protein is CASSLGGSYNSPLHF. In DNA form, the CDR3 reads TGCGCCAGCAGCTTGGGCGGCTCCTATAATTCACCCCTCCACTTT.

The chain combines TRBV9 with TRBJ2-1; TRBD2 is a possible D gene (5 bases). V was cut by 1 base and J by 4 bases, with 12 bases left in between. Germline V gene lookup returns CDR1 SGDLS and CDR2 YYNGEE. This CDR3 is 15 amino acids long. The CDR3 DNA sequence: TGTGCCAGCAGCGTATGGGCTAGCAGTTACAATGAGCAGTTCTTC. It codes for CASSVWASSYNEQFF.

V and J are TRBV19 and TRBJ2-7; tentatively, D is TRBD1 (6 bases). CDR1 is LNHDA, CDR2 SQIVND, per germline (reference sequence). This CDR3 is 16 amino acids long. The germline V and J ends were trimmed by 4 bases and 3 bases, with 19 bases remaining between them. The CDR3 reads CASSNAGTRGNYEQYF. CDR3 DNA sequence: TGTGCCAGTAGTAATGCCGGGACAAGGGGAAACTACGAGCAGTACTTC.

This chain connects TRBV3-1 (or the pseudogene TRBV3-2) to TRBJ1-1; 10 bases agree with TRBD1. The trim removed 2 bases at V and 5 bases at J, leaving 20 bases unmatched. The germline CDR1 and CDR2 sequences are LGHDT and YNNKEL (reference sequence). The CDR3 has 20 residues. The CDR3 spells CASSQLPPGQGRGGVTEAFF. CDR3 nucleotide sequence: TGTGCCAGCAGCCAATTACCCCCGGGACAGGGGCGGGGTGGGGTGACTGAAGCTTTCTTT.

The chain employs TRBV11-3 and TRBJ2-1, with D possibly matching TRBD2 (5 bases). The CDR3 is made up of 15 amino acids. The V end lost 4 bases, the J end lost 9 bases, and 19 bases lay between the germline ends. CDR1 and CDR2 (germline): SGHNT, YENEEA. The CDR3 DNA follows: TGTGCCAGCAGCTCTCCGACACTAGGGCGCACTGAGCAGTTCTTC. This sequence encodes CASSSPTLGRTEQFF.

The chain uses TRBV5-1 and TRBJ2-7; D is possibly TRBD2 (6 bases). The ends were cut back, 0 bases at V and 4 bases at J, with 14 bases in the middle. Germline assignment: CDR1 SGHRS and CDR2 YFSETQ. There are 15 residues in the CDR3. DNA for the CDR3: TGCGCCAGCAGCTTGGGACGGGACTGGTTATACGAGCAGTACTTC. Amino acids: CASSLGRDWLYEQYF.

V usage is TRBV11-2 and J usage is TRBJ2-7; D not certain. Trimming took 7 bases from V and 4 from J, leaving 11 bases between them. The CDR3 has 12 amino acids. Germline V lookup: CDR1 SGHAT, CDR2 FQNNGV. DNA of the CDR3: TGTGCCAGCAATGGGCGAAGGTACGAGCAGTACTTC. Translated, it gives CASNGRRYEQYF.

CDR3 bases: TGTGCCATCAGTGAGAGTGGTACTACTGAAGCTTTCTTT. This gives the protein CAISESGTTEAFF. The chain recombines TRBV10-3 with TRBJ1-1; D call uncertain. V gave up 2 bases and J gave up 5 bases, with 9 bases separating them. Germline V gene sequence: CDR1 ENHRY, CDR2 SYGVKD. This CDR3 is 13 amino acids long.

This chain connects TRBV4-1 to TRBJ2-1; 8 nucleotides match TRBD2. The V and J ends lost 4 bases and 13 bases, in that order; junction bases with no gene match: 18. Germline CDR1 MGHRA, CDR2 YSYEKL. This CDR3 is built from 16 residues. CDR3 residues: CASSPRSGRSANYQFF. For the CDR3, the DNA is TGCGCCAGCAGCCCCCGAAGCGGGAGATCCGCCAATTACCAGTTCTTC.

This rearrangement joins TRBV10-3 to TRBJ1-5; 7 bases line up with TRBD1. J gave up 4 bases and V 8 bases, and 2 bases lay outside the gene matches. This CDR3 has 12 amino acids. Germline loops: CDR1 ENHRY, CDR2 SYGVKD. DNA of the CDR3: TGTGCCATCGGGACAGTGAATCAGCCCCAGCATTTT. Translating gives CAIGTVNQPQHF.

The chain recombines TRBV24-1 with TRBJ2-7; D is unclear. CDR3 length equals 13 residues. V was shortened by 6 bases and J by 2 bases, with 10 bases between the two germline ends. Germline values: CDR1 KGHDR, CDR2 SFDVKD. The CDR3 region is CATSSPLTYEQYF. The CDR3 DNA reads TGTGCCACCAGTTCCCCCTTAACCTACGAGCAGTACTTC.

The chain links TRBV2 to TRBJ2-1, with 10 bases that match TRBD2. Unmatched junction bases numbered 3, after V lost 6 bases and J lost 4 bases. CDR1 and CDR2 from the germline V gene are SNHLY and FYNNEI. The CDR3 has 14 amino acids. The CDR3 is CASSLSGRYNEQFF. The CDR3 coding sequence is TGTGCCAGCAGCCTTAGCGGGAGGTACAATGAGCAGTTCTTC.

J is TRBJ2-7 and V is TRBV11-3; TRBD1 matches at 11 bases. Germline V CDR1 and CDR2: SGHNT, YENEEA. V lost 5 bases and J lost 7; bases outside the gene matches: 7. CDR3 length: 14 amino acids. The CDR3 spells CASSLGQGAEEQYF. DNA for the CDR3: TGTGCCAGCAGCCTCGGACAGGGGGCAGAGGAGCAGTACTTC. Supplemented by reference TRBV11-3 and TRBJ2-7, the full variable domain reads EAGVVQSPRYKIIEKKQPVAFWCNPISGHNTLYWYLQNLGQGPELLIRYENEEAVDDSQLPKDRFSAERLKGVDSTLKIQPAELGDSAVYLCASSLGQGAEEQYFGPGTRLTVT.